Listed here is a single TCR beta chain. Antigen unknown. Carried by the TCR beta cDNA libraries were unique molecular identifiers. Out of about 0.9 to 10 million T cells, about 460,000 cDNA molecules were generated. TCRdb used MiXCR to reprocess the PCR reads, holding one entry per CDR3 protein. The sample lists hundreds of thousands of distinct CDR3 sequences, 59% occurring once. This sample is drawn from a study of post-analysis software for immune sequencing data. Trimming shortened V by 4 bases and J by 2 bases, and 12 bases separated the two germline ends. Germline values: CDR1 SQVTM, CDR2 ANQGSEA. CDR3 length: 13 amino acids. General study points: Patients carried 4 or 5 TRBV segments more frequently than controls did, and TRBV5-6, TRBV5-1 and TRBV20-1 were among them. The F measure placed samples prepared in the same batch into strongly shared clusters. Multiple sclerosis patients had significantly lower normalized Chao1 diversity than controls.

The chain joins TRBV29-1 to TRBJ2-7; D might be TRBD2 (6 bases). The TCR was taken from a girl aged 2 to 9 with multiple sclerosis. Sequencing used blood. The CDR3 spells CSVGPGATYEQYF. In nucleotides, the CDR3 is TGCAGCGTTGGTCCGGGAGCCACCTACGAGCAGTACTTC.